These 16 T cell receptor beta chains share one sample of origin, sequenced in a study of blood T cell repertoires in COVID-19. Generated by immunoSEQ multiplex PCR, the TCRdb table keeps only in-frame clones and is missing some. Seen here are some 70,000 clones, about 91% observed once, and the top ten hold 7.3%. Sequenced input: peripheral blood. The receptors come from a man aged 40-49 years with COVID-19, enrolled during active disease.

The genes are TRBV7-9 and TRBJ1-5; TRBD1 agrees at 8 bases. The CDR3 consists of 17 residues. Per the germline V gene, CDR1 is SEHNR and CDR2 is FQNEAQ (reference sequence). The junction had 10 bases not matched to a gene; V was cut back by 4 bases and J by 2 bases. The DNA of the CDR3 is TGTGCCAGCAGCTCGGACAGGGTAAATCGGGGCAATCAGCCCCAGCATTTT. Translated, it gives CASSSDRVNRGNQPQHF.

This clone was seen a few times. The rearrangement uses TRBV4-1 and TRBJ2-7, with a tentative D call TRBD1 (6 bases). The CDR3 length is 14 residues. The V end was cut by 1 base, the J end by 3 bases, with 10 bases between. CDR1 is MGHRA and CDR2 is YSYEKL in the germline V gene. The CDR3 bases are TGCGCCAGCAGCCAAGCAAGGGACAACTACGAGCAGTACTTC. Its protein is CASSQARDNYEQYF.

The chain couples TRBV7-2 to TRBJ2-5, with 7 bases identical to TRBD2. This CDR3 has 16 residues. V shed 0 bases and J 2 bases; nucleotides not matched to a gene: 6. Germline CDR1 and CDR2: SGHTA and FQGNSA. The CDR3 nucleotides are TGTGCCAGCAGCTTAGCGGTAACTAGCGCACAAGAGACCCAGTACTTC. Its translation: CASSLAVTSAQETQYF.

The chain employs TRBV7-2 and TRBJ2-5; TRBD2 agrees at 7 bases. V shed 2 bases, J shed 3 bases, and the junction held 3 bases outside the gene matches. CDR3 length: 14 amino acids. Germline assignment: CDR1 SGHTA and CDR2 FQGNSA. CDR3 nucleotide sequence: TGTGCCAGCAGCTTACAGCTAGCGGAAGAGACCCAGTACTTC. Protein sequence: CASSLQLAEETQYF.

The chain links TRBV11-2 to TRBJ2-3; 9 bases match TRBD2. There are 16 residues in the CDR3. After removal of 4 bases from V and 1 base from J, the junction contained 6 bases not matched to a gene. In germline, CDR1 is SGHAT, CDR2 FQNNGV. The CDR3 nucleotides are TGTGCCAGCAGCTGGGCGGGGGGGCCTGGCACAGATACGCAGTATTTT. Translated: CASSWAGGPGTDTQYF.

The CDR3: CASSLVQGVGFEQYF. The CDR3 DNA reads TGTGCCAGCAGTTTAGTACAGGGGGTTGGGTTCGAGCAGTACTTC. The rearrangement uses TRBV27 and TRBJ2-7; 8 positions match TRBD1. V lost 2 bases, J lost 6 bases, and 9 bases stayed unmatched. This CDR3 contains 15 residues. The V gene's germline CDR1 is MNHEY and CDR2 SMNVEV (reference sequence).

V gene TRBV7-3 combines with J gene TRBJ2-3, with 12 bases matching TRBD2. V dropped 5 bases and J dropped 5; count of bases not matched to a gene: 2. Germline assignment: CDR1 SGHTA and CDR2 FQGTGA. The CDR3 loop spans 14 amino acids. The CDR3 here is CASSTLAGGDTQYF. CDR3 DNA: TGTGCCAGCAGCACACTAGCGGGGGGAGATACGCAGTATTTT.

The gene calls are TRBV3-1 (or the pseudogene TRBV3-2) and TRBJ2-7; D possibly corresponds to TRBD2 (5 bases). The CDR3 extends over 13 amino acids. V was trimmed by 5 bases and J by 1 base, leaving 9 bases between them. CDR1 LGHDT and CDR2 YNNKEL come from the germline V gene (reference sequence). CDR3 sequence: CASSNGGSYEQYF. CDR3 bases: TGTGCCAGCAGCAACGGCGGGTCCTACGAGCAGTACTTC.

This clone was seen a single time. DNA for the CDR3: TGTGCCTGGAGCTCAAACGTCCGCTCGGTGAACACTGAAGCTTTCTTT. This sequence encodes CAWSSNVRSVNTEAFF. The chain links TRBV30 to TRBJ1-1; D unclear. V was shortened by 3 bases and J by 0 bases, with 17 bases between the two germline ends. The CDR3 consists of 16 residues. CDR1 GTSNPN and CDR2 SVGIG come from the germline V gene (reference sequence).

This chain links TRBV6-5 with TRBJ1-6; 9 bases map to TRBD1. This CDR3 region has 13 residues. Germline V gene data show CDR1 as MNHEY and CDR2 as SVGAGI. V shed 6 bases and J 13 bases; nucleotides not matched to a gene: 7. CDR3 in DNA: TGTGCCAGCAGCCCCCGGGACAGGGATCCCCTCCACTTT. Its translation: CASSPRDRDPLHF.

J is TRBJ1-6 and V is TRBV6-5; D call uncertain. Germline loops: CDR1 MNHEY, CDR2 SVGAGI. The CDR3 sequence is 16 residues long. V was pared by 0 bases and J by 0 bases, with 6 bases between. This chain's CDR3 is CASSYSKSSYNSPLHF. CDR3 DNA: TGTGCCAGCAGTTACTCAAAGAGCTCCTATAATTCACCCCTCCACTTT.

The chain employs TRBV6-1 and TRBJ2-3; tentatively, D is TRBD2 (6 bases). The V end was cut by 4 bases, the J end by 6 bases, with 26 bases between. This CDR3 contains 18 residues. Germline loops: CDR1 MNHNS, CDR2 SASEGT. The CDR3 spells CASSGGAKRGFIVDTQYF. The DNA of the CDR3 is TGTGCCAGCAGTGGCGGGGCAAAACGGGGGTTTATAGTTGATACGCAGTATTTT.

The rearrangement links TRBV5-4 to TRBJ2-3; D may be TRBD2 (7 bases). Germline V lookup: CDR1 SGHNT, CDR2 YYREEE (reference sequence). The CDR3 contains 14 residues. The V gene lost 7 bases and the J gene lost 4 bases, with 16 bases spanning the gap. Written as DNA, the CDR3 is TGTGCCAGCGCTGCCGGGGGGCCCCCAGATACGCAGTATTTT. Protein sequence: CASAAGGPPDTQYF.

This chain connects TRBV10-1 to TRBJ1-6, with a possible D match to TRBD1 (5 bases). V lost 1 base and J lost 1, with 14 bases in between. Germline lookup yields CDR1 WNHNN and CDR2 SYGVQD (reference sequence). The length of the CDR3 is 18 residues. For the CDR3, the DNA is TGCGCCAGCAGTGAGTTAGGGGCTAGTGGTTCCTATAATTCACCCCTCCACTTT. Its protein product is CASSELGASGSYNSPLHF.

The rearrangement joins TRBV7-6 to TRBJ2-3, with 9 bases that match TRBD1. Looked up from germline, CDR1 is SGHVS and CDR2 is FNYEAQ. Germline trimming cut 5 bases from V and 3 bases from J; bases unmatched to any gene: 3. The CDR3 covers 14 residues. The CDR3 DNA reads TGTGCCAGCAGCCGACAGGGGGGTACAGATACGCAGTATTTT. Translating it yields CASSRQGGTDTQYF.

The rearrangement links TRBV28 to TRBJ2-3; 8 bases agree with TRBD1. CDR1 MDHEN and CDR2 SYDVKM come from the germline V gene. The CDR3 sequence is 15 residues long. Unmatched junction bases numbered 8, after V lost 4 bases and J lost 5 bases. CDR3 in DNA: TGTGCCAGCAGTTACCGGACAGGGTTACGAGATACGCAGTATTTT. Translating gives CASSYRTGLRDTQYF.